The 14 T cell receptor beta chains given below trace back to one sample, sequenced in a study of blood T cells in healthy people across ages. A second PCR of 7 to 11 cycles used a sample-barcoded 5' primer and a J-beta primer mix. Using its own MiXCR run on the 5' RACE reads, TCRdb lists one record per CDR3 protein. The sample includes around 750,000 distinct CDR3 sequences, around half of them seen just once. The sequenced sample was blood. The source is a man older than 75 in good health.

As regards this clonotype: One junction end disagrees with the germline gene, perhaps due to a read error. V is TRBV6-1 and J is TRBJ1-5; the D gene is possibly TRBD1 (6 bases). The germline V gene encodes CDR1 MNHNS and CDR2 SASEGT. The length of the CDR3 is 16 residues. The CDR3 loop reads CAGSGPHRVGNQPQHF. The CDR3 nucleotides read TGTGCCGGCAGTGGTCCCCACAGGGTTGGCAATCAGCCCCAGCATTTT.

This clonotype was seen ten or more times. This chain uses TRBV29-1 with TRBJ2-7, with D perhaps matching TRBD1 (5 bases). Trimming shortened V by 4 bases and J by 2 bases, and 9 bases separated the two germline ends. CDR1 and CDR2 from the germline V gene are SQVTM and ANQGSEA. This CDR3 has 12 residues. CDR3 bases: TGCAGCGTTGGGGGCTACCCCTACGAGCAGTACTTC. Its translation is CSVGGYPYEQYF.

The chain links TRBV24-1 to TRBJ2-3, with D possibly being TRBD1 (7 bases). Per germline, CDR1 KGHDR and CDR2 SFDVKD. Between the trimmed V and J ends, which lost 1 base and 4 bases, there was a span of 29 bases. The CDR3 is made up of 21 amino acids. This chain's CDR3 is CATSDFAPRERQGFPADTQYF. CDR3 nucleotides: TGTGCCACCAGTGATTTCGCCCCGCGGGAAAGACAGGGCTTTCCCGCAGATACGCAGTATTTT.

The J gene is TRBJ2-1, the V gene TRBV12-3 or TRBV12-4; 7 bases fit TRBD2. Losses at the gene ends were 2 bases for V and 9 bases for J; bases not matched to a gene: 7. The CDR3 has 14 amino acids. The CDR3 is CASSLLGLGAEQFF. The CDR3 region has the DNA TGTGCCAGCAGTTTACTTGGACTAGGGGCTGAGCAGTTCTTC.

This clonotype came up once. The V gene is TRBV20-1, the J gene TRBJ2-7; D is unclear. The J call may not be correct, given that the DNA end is closer to TRBJ2-5. Germline V gives CDR1 DFQATT, CDR2 SNEGSKA (reference sequence). The CDR3 loop spans 14 amino acids. As DNA, the CDR3 is TGCAGTGCTAGGCATCCGAGTTTTAGAGAGACCCAGTACTTC. Encoded protein: CSARHPSFRETQYF.

This rearrangement joins TRBV28 to TRBJ2-7, with TRBD2 matching 9 bases. The CDR3 spans 15 residues. After removal of 6 bases from V and 0 bases from J, the junction contained 6 bases not matched to a gene. From germline, CDR1 is MDHEN and CDR2 SYDVKM. CDR3 sequence (DNA): TGTGCCAGCAGGGGACTAGCCTTGGGCTCCTACGAGCAGTACTTC. This sequence encodes CASRGLALGSYEQYF.

The CDR3, as DNA: TGTGCCAGCAGCTTTCCCCAAGCTAACTATGGCTACACCTTC. Protein sequence: CASSFPQANYGYTF. The chain has TRBV5-4 and TRBJ1-2; D uncertain. Germline values: CDR1 SGHNT, CDR2 YYREEE (reference sequence). Trimming took off 2 bases at V and 0 bases at J, with 8 bases between the two ends. The CDR3 consists of 14 residues.

The V call is TRBV6-1, the J call TRBJ2-1, with unresolved D. V dropped 4 bases and J dropped 0 bases, with 16 bases sitting between them. Germline assignment: CDR1 MNHNS and CDR2 SASEGT. The CDR3 has 17 residues. CDR3 region: CASSVNPTPSSYNEQFF. CDR3 nucleotides: TGTGCCAGCAGTGTGAATCCGACGCCCAGCTCCTACAATGAGCAGTTCTTC.

This chain uses TRBV29-1 with TRBJ2-1; either TRBD1 or TRBD2 may supply D (6 bases each). Germline V gene lookup returns CDR1 SQVTM and CDR2 ANQGSEA. V shed 7 bases and J shed 7 bases, with 17 bases lying between them. There are 13 residues in the CDR3. CDR3 nucleotide sequence: TGCAGCGCCGGAGGGGGGAAGGTTAATGAGCAGTTCTTC. Translated: CSAGGGKVNEQFF.

Ten or more counts support this clonotype. This chain connects TRBV6-5 to TRBJ2-5; D is tentatively TRBD1 or TRBD2 (5 bases each). The V and J ends lost 2 bases and 5 bases respectively, with 12 bases between them. The CDR3 length is 14 residues. Germline V gene sequence: CDR1 MNHEY, CDR2 SVGAGI. DNA of the CDR3: TGTGCCAGCAGTTACCGGCTAGCAGGGGAGACCCAGTACTTC. Translated, it gives CASSYRLAGETQYF.

The gene calls are TRBV4-2 and TRBJ1-5; D possibly corresponds to TRBD1 (6 bases). Germline V CDR1 and CDR2: LGHNA, YNFKEQ. There are 15 residues in the CDR3. V dropped 1 base and J dropped 4 bases, with 11 bases sitting between them. This CDR3 reads CASSQADRYNQPQHF. Written as DNA, the CDR3 is TGTGCCAGCAGCCAAGCAGACAGGTATAATCAGCCCCAGCATTTT.

V usage is TRBV29-1 and J usage is TRBJ2-1; 11 bases fit TRBD2. Germline V gene data show CDR1 as SQVTM and CDR2 as ANQGSEA. This CDR3 is 16 amino acids long. Trimming took 5 bases from V and 9 from J; bases not matched to a gene: 15. This CDR3 is CSVRLRVAGGIREQFF. DNA for the CDR3: TGCAGCGTTAGACTTCGAGTAGCGGGAGGGATTCGTGAGCAGTTCTTC.

CDR3 amino acids: CASSQESGQIKNIQYF. The CDR3 DNA reads TGTGCCAGCAGCCAAGAAAGCGGGCAGATCAAAAACATTCAGTACTTC. V and J are TRBV3-1 and TRBJ2-4; possible D gene TRBD2, 6 bases. Germline V gene sequence: CDR1 LGHDT, CDR2 YNNKEL (reference sequence). CDR3 length: 16 residues. Trimming removed 0 bases at V and 3 bases at J, with 12 bases between.

This clonotype has more than one count but fewer than ten. The chain carries TRBV15 and TRBJ1-2; D possibly corresponds to TRBD1 (5 bases). CDR3 size: 19 residues. The ends were cut back, 3 bases at V and 8 bases at J, with 31 bases in the middle. Per the germline V gene, CDR1 is LNHNV and CDR2 is YYDKDF (reference sequence). The CDR3 protein is CATSRIGSPPSREAGGYTF. The CDR3 coding sequence is TGTGCCACCAGCAGGATCGGAAGCCCGCCCAGCAGGGAGGCAGGAGGCTACACCTTC.